Given below is one T cell receptor (beta chain) in context. TCRdb keeps only in-frame clones here, not all; method: immunoSEQ multiplex PCR. The data show 110,000 to 150,000 clones, around nine tenths seen once. This sample was taken from a study of control samples from healthy donors and cancer patients. The receptor's source is a man younger than 40 in good health. Sequencing was performed on blood.

DNA for the CDR3: TGTGCCAGTAATGAGGGACAGGGAAACATTCAGTACTTC. Translated: CASNEGQGNIQYF. This chain links TRBV19 with TRBJ2-4, with 9 bases that match TRBD1. CDR3 size: 13 residues. With V trimmed by 7 bases and J by 6 bases, 4 bases remained unmatched. The V gene's germline CDR1 is LNHDA and CDR2 SQIVND (reference sequence).